The 29 T cell receptor beta chains presented below share a single source sample, sequenced in a study of blood T cells in healthy people across ages (dated by TCRdb to 2015 to 2017). The library was prepared using 5' RACE. Sequencing relied on an Illumina HiSeq 2500. A second PCR of about 7 to 12 cycles was run with a J-beta primer mix and a sample-barcoded 5' primer. The public reads were run again by TCRdb, first through fastp at Q25 and then through MiXCR, and only productive beta chains were kept. Each entry is one CDR3 protein sequence, shown with its most common DNA and genes. The sample table records about 810,000 distinct CDR3 sequences; about 37% of these occur just once. The ten largest clones take up roughly 13% of the sample. Sequencing was performed on blood. Source of these receptors: a man aged 18 to 30 in good health.

The chain uses TRBV5-6 and TRBJ1-5, with a tentative D call TRBD1 (5 bases). This CDR3 comprises 13 residues. From germline, CDR1 is SGHDT and CDR2 YYEEEE. V dropped 0 bases and J dropped 9 bases, with 10 bases sitting between them. Here the CDR3 DNA reads TGTGCCAGCAGCTTGGACCTAAGGGGGCCCCAGCATTTT. Residues: CASSLDLRGPQHF.

V gene TRBV12-3 or TRBV12-4 combines with J gene TRBJ2-5, with D hard to call. The CDR3 covers 14 residues. V lost 2 bases to trimming and J lost 5 bases, with 12 bases between them. CDR3 nucleotides: TGTGCCAGCAGTTTATCCTCCTCCGGGGAGACCCAGTACTTC. It translates to CASSLSSSGETQYF.

The J gene is TRBJ2-5, the V gene TRBV10-3, with a weak D call TRBD1 (5 bases). The tail of the sequence fits TRBJ2-7 better, so the J call may be wrong. The germline gives CDR1 ENHRY, CDR2 SYGVKD. This CDR3 contains 11 residues. CDR3 in amino acids: CATGQGYEQYF. In DNA, the CDR3 is TGTGCCACTGGCCAGGGCTACGAGCAGTACTTC.

J is TRBJ1-1 and V is TRBV25-1, with D possibly TRBD1 on 5 matching bases. CDR3 length: 13 residues. Trimming removed 1 base from V and 5 bases from J, with 8 bases in between. Germline CDR1 is MGHDK and CDR2 is SYGVNS. CDR3 sequence: CASSESWGTEAFF. CDR3 nucleotide sequence: TGTGCCAGCAGTGAATCGTGGGGGACTGAAGCTTTCTTT.

The chain joins TRBV4-3 to TRBJ1-6; D ambiguous. V was shortened by 4 bases and J by 4 bases, with 14 bases between the two germline ends. The CDR3 consists of 16 residues. Germline CDR1 and CDR2: LGHNA and YSLEER. This CDR3 is CASSPEVAGYNSPLHF. The CDR3 coding sequence is TGCGCCAGCAGCCCCGAGGTAGCGGGGTATAATTCACCCCTCCACTTT.

In its sample, this clonotype was seen many times. This sequence joins TRBV12-3 or TRBV12-4 and TRBJ2-3; 8 positions match TRBD2. This CDR3 has 15 amino acids. V lost 6 bases and J lost 0; bases outside the gene matches: 5. This CDR3 reads CASSFSGVSTDTQYF. CDR3 nucleotides: TGTGCCAGCAGCTTTAGCGGGGTTAGCACAGATACGCAGTATTTT.

The rearrangement uses TRBV6-6 and TRBJ2-5; TRBD1 might be the D (6 bases). The germline gives CDR1 MNHNY, CDR2 SVGAGI (reference sequence). The CDR3 is 15 residues long. The V gene lost 5 bases and the J gene lost 1 base, with 14 bases spanning the gap. The chain's CDR3 is CASSNPGQLQETQYF. For the CDR3, the DNA is TGTGCCAGCAGTAATCCGGGACAACTCCAAGAGACCCAGTACTTC.

This clonotype was seen repeatedly, ten times or more. V gene TRBV12-3 or TRBV12-4 combines with J gene TRBJ2-5, with 9 bases matching TRBD2. The CDR3 sequence is 15 residues long. J gave up 3 bases and V 2 bases, and 4 bases lay outside the gene matches. Here the CDR3 reads CASSLRQRGEETQYF. The CDR3 DNA sequence: TGTGCCAGCAGTTTAAGGCAGCGGGGGGAAGAGACCCAGTACTTC.

The chain carries TRBV2 and TRBJ1-5, with a weak D call TRBD1 (6 bases). Trimming removed 10 bases at V and 2 bases at J, with 15 bases between. Germline V lookup: CDR1 SNHLY, CDR2 FYNNEI. The CDR3 runs to 14 residues. The CDR3, as DNA: TGTGCCACCCGCGCAGGGGCTGGCAATCAGCCCCAGCATTTT. It yields the protein CATRAGAGNQPQHF.

The chain uses TRBV12-3 or TRBV12-4 and TRBJ1-1, with TRBD1 matching 7 bases. The CDR3 sequence is 14 residues long. V lost 6 bases and J lost 6; bases outside the gene matches: 10. As DNA, the CDR3 is TGTGCCAGCAGCTTCTTAAGGGGGCTGGCTGAAGCTTTCTTT. Translation gives CASSFLRGLAEAFF.

This clonotype was seen a handful of times. The gene calls are TRBV15 and TRBJ1-4, with D possibly TRBD1 on 5 matching bases. Trimming stripped 3 bases from V and 7 bases from J, with 6 bases between. Germline V gene lookup returns CDR1 LNHNV and CDR2 YYDKDF (reference sequence). The CDR3 sequence is 12 residues long. CDR3 in amino acids: CATSSQGEKLFF. Written as DNA, the CDR3 is TGTGCCACCAGCAGTCAGGGTGAAAAACTGTTTTTT. The full variable domain, its missing parts supplied by reference TRBV15 and TRBJ1-4, is DAMVIQNPRYQVTQFGKPVTLSCSQTLNHNVMYWYQQKSSQAPKLLFHYYDKDFNNEADTPDNFQSRRPNTSFCFLDIRSPGLGDTAMYLCATSSQGEKLFFGSGTQLSVL.

This clonotype was counted at least ten times. The rearrangement links TRBV27 to TRBJ2-7, with 12 bases matching TRBD2. Per the germline V gene, CDR1 is MNHEY and CDR2 is SMNVEV (reference sequence). V shed 6 bases, J shed 3 bases, and the junction held 3 bases outside the gene matches. CDR3 size: 14 residues. For the CDR3, the DNA is TGTGCCAGCAGGCGACTAGCGGGGGTCTACGAGCAGTACTTC. It specifies CASRRLAGVYEQYF.

This clonotype has ten or more counts. The rearrangement links TRBV10-3 to TRBJ2-7; D gene unclear. The germline V and J ends were trimmed by 0 bases and 4 bases, with 4 bases remaining between them. Germline CDR1 and CDR2: ENHRY and SYGVKD. This CDR3 is 12 amino acids long. Written as DNA, the CDR3 is TGTGCCATCAGTGAGTCTGGATACGAGCAGTACTTC. Amino acids: CAISESGYEQYF.

Notes on this clonotype: At one end the junction does not follow the germline gene, possibly because of a read error. The chain is built from TRBV7-9 and TRBJ2-7; 10 bases are shared with TRBD1. The better agreement between TRBJ2-5 and the DNA end casts doubt on the J call. The germline CDR1 and CDR2 sequences are SEHNR and FQNEAQ (reference sequence). This CDR3 comprises 16 residues. This CDR3 reads CASGLRQGADRETQYF. CDR3 DNA sequence: TGTGCCAGCGGCTTACGACAGGGGGCGGATCGAGAGACCCAGTACTTC.

V usage is TRBV10-3 and J usage is TRBJ2-6; D may be TRBD1 (5 bases). From germline, CDR1 is ENHRY and CDR2 SYGVKD. Deletions cut 5 bases from V and 3 bases from J, with 17 bases between. There are 17 residues in the CDR3. CDR3: CAISLSQGSSGANVLTF. The CDR3 bases are TGTGCCATCAGTCTATCGCAGGGCTCTAGTGGGGCCAACGTCCTGACTTTC.

This clonotype was counted a few times. The V gene is TRBV12-3 or TRBV12-4, the J gene TRBJ1-4; 9 bases align to TRBD1. The V segment lost 8 bases and the J segment 8 bases; nucleotides outside the gene matches: 9. The CDR3 has 14 residues. The CDR3 region has the DNA TGTGCCAGCGGGAAGACAGGGGGGGTGGAAAAACTGTTTTTT. It yields the protein CASGKTGGVEKLFF.

To note about this clonotype: An end of the junction differs from the germline gene, which may be a read error. The chain uses TRBV5-1 and TRBJ2-1; TRBD1 is a possible D gene (6 bases). CDR1 and CDR2 from the germline V gene are SGHRS and YFSETQ. The CDR3 runs 15 residues. CDR3 DNA sequence: TGCGCCGGCAGCTTTGACAGGAGCTCCTACAATGAGCAGTTCTTC. This codes for CAGSFDRSSYNEQFF.

The chain links TRBV4-2 to TRBJ1-4; 9 bases line up with TRBD1. V trimming: 0 bases; J trimming: 8 bases; junction bases outside the gene matches: 10. This CDR3 is 17 amino acids long. In germline, CDR1 is LGHNA, CDR2 YNFKEQ. CDR3 sequence: CASSQDSGQGRGEKLFF. The CDR3 DNA sequence: TGTGCCAGCAGCCAAGATTCCGGACAGGGGAGAGGAGAAAAACTGTTTTTT.

This clonotype was counted only a few times. The V and J genes are TRBV4-3 and TRBJ2-7, with 8 bases lining up with TRBD2. This CDR3 contains 18 residues. Trimming took 5 bases from V and 7 from J; bases not matched to a gene: 22. CDR1 and CDR2 from the germline V gene are LGHNA and YSLEER. The CDR3 bases are TGCGCCAGCAGCAGCCGAACCCCGGCGGGGGGCAACTACAATGAGCAGTACTTC. Encoded protein: CASSSRTPAGGNYNEQYF.

The sample holds many counts of this clonotype. This sequence joins TRBV20-1 and TRBJ2-5; tentative D call: TRBD1 (6 bases). Trimming removed 4 bases from V and 5 bases from J, with 20 bases in between. The germline V gene has CDR1 DFQATT and CDR2 SNEGSKA (reference sequence). This CDR3 has 15 residues. CDR3 bases: TGCAGTGCTATATTTCCACTCACAGGGTTGGAGACCCAGTACTTC. It is translated as CSAIFPLTGLETQYF.

This clonotype was detected only once. This chain links TRBV7-3 with TRBJ1-1; TRBD1 might be the D (6 bases). The CDR3 is 15 residues long. The V and J ends lost 5 bases and 0 bases respectively, with 13 bases between them. Germline V gene lookup returns CDR1 SGHTA and CDR2 FQGTGA. The CDR3 DNA reads as TGTGCCAGCAGCAAGGAGGGGACATTGAACACTGAAGCTTTCTTT. Translation gives CASSKEGTLNTEAFF.

The CDR3 protein is CSARLAVSSYNEQFF. CDR3 bases: TGCAGTGCCAGACTAGCGGTGAGCTCCTACAATGAGCAGTTCTTC. The chain has TRBV20-1 and TRBJ2-1, with 9 bases lining up with TRBD2. The CDR3 is made up of 15 amino acids. CDR1 is DFQATT, CDR2 SNEGSKA, per germline (reference sequence). J gave up 0 bases and V 6 bases, and 6 bases lay outside the gene matches.

This chain uses TRBV29-1 with TRBJ2-3; perhaps TRBD2 as D (7 bases). The CDR3 totals 13 residues. Per germline, CDR1 SQVTM and CDR2 ANQGSEA. Trimming took off 5 bases at V and 6 bases at J, with 15 bases between the two ends. CDR3 DNA: TGCAGCGTTCCCCTTGCGGGGGCCGATACGCAGTATTTT. Protein: CSVPLAGADTQYF.

As for this clonotype: A much larger clone is a single base away; this may be a read error. The J gene is TRBJ2-5, the V gene TRBV20-1, with D perhaps matching TRBD1 or TRBD2 (6 bases each). Between the trimmed V and J ends, which lost 6 bases and 2 bases, there was a span of 19 bases. The CDR3 runs to 15 residues. Germline V gives CDR1 DFQATT, CDR2 SNEGSKA (reference sequence). The CDR3 reads CSAKTPGALQETQYF. Here the CDR3 DNA reads TGCAGTGCCAAGACTCCGGGGGCCCTGCAAGAGACCCAGTACTTC.

The chain joins TRBV6-5 to TRBJ2-7; possibly TRBD1 for D (6 bases). The CDR3 runs to 12 residues. Deletions cut 6 bases from V and 3 bases from J, with 9 bases between. Germline V CDR1 and CDR2: MNHEY, SVGAGI. The DNA of the CDR3 is TGTGCCAGCAGCGACAGGCGCTACGAGCAGTACTTC. The encoded protein is CASSDRRYEQYF.

As regards this clonotype: This may arise from a read error, as a much more abundant clone is one base away. The chain is built from TRBV20-1 and TRBJ2-1; tentative D call: TRBD1 (6 bases). CDR1 is DFQATT and CDR2 is SNEGSKA in the germline V gene (reference sequence). There are 13 residues in the CDR3. DNA for the CDR3: TGCAGTGCTAGTCAGGGGTTTTACAAGGAGCAGTTCTTC. This gives the protein CSASQGFYKEQFF.

The rearrangement uses TRBV2 and TRBJ2-6; 8 bases line up with TRBD2. Germline V lookup: CDR1 SNHLY, CDR2 FYNNEI. This CDR3 is 16 amino acids long. J lost 4 bases, V lost 10 bases, and 12 bases had no gene match. CDR3 amino acids: CATLPRGGLGANVLTF. The CDR3 nucleotides read TGTGCCACCCTTCCCCGGGGGGGTCTAGGGGCCAACGTCCTGACTTTC.

V usage is TRBV10-3 and J usage is TRBJ2-2; D gene unclear. The CDR3 length is 12 residues. Trimming took 3 bases from V and 7 from J, leaving 6 bases between them. Germline V lookup: CDR1 ENHRY, CDR2 SYGVKD. The CDR3 nucleotides read TGTGCCATCAGTGACTCCATCGGGGAGCTGTTTTTT. This encodes CAISDSIGELFF.

This clonotype was picked up a small number of times. This chain links TRBV6-5 with TRBJ2-7; weak D call: TRBD2 (5 bases). Per the germline V gene, CDR1 is MNHEY and CDR2 is SVGAGI. This CDR3 contains 19 residues. Trimming shortened V by 2 bases and J by 6 bases, and 29 bases separated the two germline ends. CDR3 protein: CASSYEVSDAGEHFFEQYF. CDR3 coding DNA: TGTGCCAGCAGTTACGAAGTATCCGACGCGGGTGAACACTTTTTCGAGCAGTACTTC.